The subject of this entry is one T cell receptor (beta chain). The CDR3 consists of 13 residues. CDR1 and CDR2 (germline): SEHNR, FQNEAQ (reference sequence). Trimming removed 8 bases from V and 3 bases from J, with 12 bases in between. The table came from immunoSEQ multiplex PCR; TCRdb's copy has only in-frame clones and leaves some out. This sample has some 150,000 clones, with approximately 90% found just once. The data derive from a study of cytomegalovirus exposure and HLA in healthy donors. Overall study context: The platform used for the roughly 120 validation repertoires matched that of the roughly 630 first-cohort repertoires, a later analysis reported.

The clonotype was recovered from a woman in her 30s in good health and CMV-seropositive. The sequenced sample was PBMCs. The chain couples TRBV7-9 to TRBJ2-3; possible D gene TRBD2, 5 bases. The CDR3 DNA reads as TGTGCCAGCCACGGGGTAATGACAGATACGCAGTATTTT. This gives the protein CASHGVMTDTQYF.